This passage covers 18 T cell receptor beta chains from one sample sequenced in a study of blood T cell repertoires in COVID-19. Clones were read by immunoSEQ multiplex PCR, and TCRdb kept only the in-frame ones, dropping some. The data show approximately 15,000 clones, approximately 88% seen once. Specimen: peripheral blood. These receptors came from a human donor in a cohort sampled during active COVID-19.

This chain uses TRBV11-2 with TRBJ1-2; D may be TRBD1 (5 bases). Between the trimmed V and J ends, which lost 5 bases and 4 bases, there was a span of 14 bases. The CDR3 spans 14 residues. Germline V gene lookup returns CDR1 SGHAT and CDR2 FQNNGV. The CDR3 sequence is CASSLRRGGYGYTF. As DNA, the CDR3 is TGTGCCAGCAGCCTACGGAGGGGAGGCTATGGCTACACCTTC. Complete variable domain (other parts from reference TRBV11-2 and TRBJ1-2): EAGVAQSPRYKIIEKRQSVAFWCNPISGHATLYWYQQILGQGPKLLIQFQNNGVVDDSQLPKDRFSAERLKGVDSTLKIQPAKLEDSAVYLCASSLRRGGYGYTFGSGTRLTVV.

The V gene is TRBV5-1, the J gene TRBJ1-6; 8 bases are a match to TRBD1. The CDR3 sequence is 16 residues long. CDR1 is SGHRS, CDR2 YFSETQ, per germline. V dropped 0 bases and J dropped 13; count of bases not matched to a gene: 12. CDR3 DNA: TGCGCCAGCAGCTTGGCCCCGGTGACAGGGGTGCGGCCCCTCCACTTT. This encodes CASSLAPVTGVRPLHF.

The chain carries TRBV5-4 and TRBJ2-2; 11 bases are a match to TRBD2. Germline lookup yields CDR1 SGHNT and CDR2 YYREEE (reference sequence). Trimming took 2 bases from V and 6 from J; bases not matched to a gene: 3. This CDR3 has 15 residues. CDR3 in amino acids: CASSFIAGGPGELFF. CDR3 sequence (DNA): TGTGCCAGCAGCTTTATAGCGGGGGGGCCCGGGGAGCTGTTTTTT.

In this sample, this clone turned up once. The V call is TRBV5-6, the J call TRBJ1-2; D perhaps matches TRBD1 (5 bases). Looked up from germline, CDR1 is SGHDT and CDR2 is YYEEEE. Between the trimmed V and J ends, which lost 3 bases and 4 bases, there was a span of 7 bases. This CDR3 comprises 12 residues. The CDR3 sequence is CASSSDSYGYTF. The CDR3 DNA reads as TGTGCCAGCAGCTCAGACAGCTATGGCTACACCTTC.

The CDR3 reads CASSQDYRRQPQHF. For the CDR3, the DNA is TGTGCCAGCAGCCAAGACTACAGGCGGCAGCCCCAGCATTTT. The chain employs TRBV3-1 (or the pseudogene TRBV3-2) and TRBJ1-5; D possibly corresponds to TRBD1 (5 bases). V was cut by 0 bases and J by 7 bases, with 10 bases left in between. CDR1 LGHDT and CDR2 YNNKEL come from the germline V gene (reference sequence). The CDR3 runs to 14 residues.

The rearrangement links TRBV20-1 to TRBJ2-5, with no clear D. V lost 6 bases and J 2 bases, leaving 7 bases between the germline ends. The CDR3 sequence is 11 residues long. Germline V gene data show CDR1 as DFQATT and CDR2 as SNEGSKA (reference sequence). This chain's CDR3 is CSASGQETQYF. CDR3 DNA: TGCAGTGCGTCAGGACAAGAGACCCAGTACTTC.

The chain has TRBV2 and TRBJ2-6, with a possible D match to TRBD1 (6 bases). V lost 6 bases and J lost 2, with 14 bases in between. Germline CDR1 SNHLY, CDR2 FYNNEI. The CDR3 is 16 amino acids. This CDR3 reads CASRRTVLAGANVLTF. The CDR3 region has the DNA TGTGCCAGCAGGAGGACAGTTTTAGCTGGGGCCAACGTCCTGACTTTC.

The chain has TRBV5-1 and TRBJ2-3; a weak D match, TRBD2 (7 bases). There are 15 residues in the CDR3. Between the trimmed V and J ends, which lost 4 bases and 4 bases, there was a span of 16 bases. In germline, CDR1 is SGHRS, CDR2 YFSETQ. CDR3 in amino acids: CASSEGEGHPDTQYF. CDR3 DNA: TGCGCCAGCAGCGAGGGGGAGGGACACCCAGATACGCAGTATTTT.

The gene calls are TRBV30 and TRBJ1-4, with D perhaps matching TRBD1 (5 bases). CDR3 length equals 13 residues. Germline values: CDR1 GTSNPN, CDR2 SVGIG (reference sequence). V was cut by 5 bases and J by 8 bases, with 15 bases left in between. In DNA, the CDR3 is TGTGCCTGGGAGGTCCCAGGGAGGGAAAAACTGTTTTTT. Its protein is CAWEVPGREKLFF.

The chain employs TRBV19 and TRBJ1-5, with a tentative D call TRBD1 (5 bases). Germline CDR1 reads LNHDA; CDR2 reads SQIVND (reference sequence). The V gene lost 6 bases and the J gene lost 5 bases, with 11 bases spanning the gap. The CDR3 covers 13 residues. The CDR3 DNA is TGTGCCAGTAGGGGGCGAGGACATCAGCCCCAGCATTTT. Amino acid sequence: CASRGRGHQPQHF.

V and J are TRBV27 and TRBJ1-6; tentatively, D is TRBD1 (5 bases). From germline, CDR1 is MNHEY and CDR2 SMNVEV (reference sequence). The CDR3 extends over 14 amino acids. The V end lost 2 bases, the J end lost 7 bases, and 9 bases lay between the germline ends. The CDR3 is CASSLRQYNSPLHF. DNA of the CDR3: TGTGCCAGCAGTTTAAGACAGTACAATTCACCCCTCCACTTT.

CDR3 residues: CASSRVGTGGQETQYF. The CDR3 DNA follows: TGTGCCAGCAGCCGGGTGGGAACAGGGGGCCAAGAGACCCAGTACTTC. The J gene is TRBJ2-5, the V gene TRBV5-4; 8 bases align to TRBD1. The CDR3 is 16 amino acids. The V segment lost 4 bases and the J segment 1 base; nucleotides outside the gene matches: 9. The germline V gene has CDR1 SGHNT and CDR2 YYREEE (reference sequence).

J is TRBJ2-1 and V is TRBV10-3; 8 bases match TRBD1. The ends lost 10 bases at V and 7 bases at J; junction bases unmatched: 12. The CDR3 extends over 14 amino acids. CDR1 is ENHRY, CDR2 SYGVKD, per germline. The CDR3 DNA reads TGTGCCACCAAGGGCACAGGGGGATGGAATGAGCAGTTCTTC. Encoded protein: CATKGTGGWNEQFF.

The rearrangement uses TRBV21-1 and TRBJ2-2; TRBD1 is the table's D call, not checked against the DNA. TRBV21-1 is annotated as a pseudogene. This CDR3 has 19 residues. This CDR3 is CASSKFYRVVPNCSGELFF. In nucleotides, the CDR3 is TGTGCCAGCAGCAAATTTTACAGGGTTGTTCCCAACTGTTCCGGGGAGCTGTTTTTT.

This sequence joins TRBV15 and TRBJ2-7; weak D call: TRBD2 (6 bases). V shed 0 bases and J shed 10 bases, with 16 bases lying between them. The germline CDR1 and CDR2 sequences are LNHNV and YYDKDF (reference sequence). The CDR3 has 14 amino acids. CDR3 nucleotides: TGTGCCACCAGCAGAGATGGAGGGAGCGGGTATCAGTACTTC. Amino acid sequence: CATSRDGGSGYQYF.

The genes are TRBV7-9 and TRBJ1-2, with D possibly matching TRBD1 (6 bases). The V gene lost 1 base and the J gene lost 2 bases, with 8 bases spanning the gap. The CDR3 loop spans 14 amino acids. In germline, CDR1 is SEHNR, CDR2 FQNEAQ (reference sequence). The CDR3 DNA reads TGTGCCAGCAGCTTAGAAGACAGGAACTATGGCTACACCTTC. Protein product: CASSLEDRNYGYTF.

The V and J genes are TRBV2 and TRBJ1-2; no firm D call. This CDR3 is 12 amino acids long. Germline CDR1 is SNHLY and CDR2 is FYNNEI. The V end lost 3 bases, the J end lost 4 bases, and 6 bases lay between the germline ends. DNA of the CDR3: TGTGCCAGCAGTGAGAGTTTCTATGGCTACACCTTC. It codes for CASSESFYGYTF.

The chain employs TRBV6-2 or TRBV6-3 and TRBJ1-2; the match to TRBD1 covers 8 bases. The V segment lost 6 bases and the J segment 3 bases; nucleotides outside the gene matches: 15. Germline V gene sequence: CDR1 MNHEY, CDR2 SVGEGT. This CDR3 is 17 amino acids long. The CDR3 spells CASSGTGTGRLDYGYTF. Written as DNA, the CDR3 is TGTGCCAGCAGCGGAACCGGGACAGGAAGACTTGACTATGGCTACACCTTC.